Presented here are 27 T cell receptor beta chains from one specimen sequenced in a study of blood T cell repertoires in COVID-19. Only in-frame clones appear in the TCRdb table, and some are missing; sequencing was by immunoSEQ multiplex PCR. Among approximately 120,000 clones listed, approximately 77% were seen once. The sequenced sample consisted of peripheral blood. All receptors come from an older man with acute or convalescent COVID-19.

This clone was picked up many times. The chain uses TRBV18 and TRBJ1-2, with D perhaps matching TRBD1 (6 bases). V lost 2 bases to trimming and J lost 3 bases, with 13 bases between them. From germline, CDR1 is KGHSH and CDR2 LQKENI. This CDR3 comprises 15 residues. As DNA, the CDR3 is TGTGCCAGCTCACCAACGAGTAGGACAGACTATGGCTACACCTTC. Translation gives CASSPTSRTDYGYTF.

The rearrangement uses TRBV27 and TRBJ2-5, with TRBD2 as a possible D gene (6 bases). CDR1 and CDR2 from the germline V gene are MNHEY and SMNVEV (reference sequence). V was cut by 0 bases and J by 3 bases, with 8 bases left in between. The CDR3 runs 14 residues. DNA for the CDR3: TGTGCCAGCAGTTTATCAGGAGGGGAAGAGACCCAGTACTTC. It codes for CASSLSGGEETQYF.

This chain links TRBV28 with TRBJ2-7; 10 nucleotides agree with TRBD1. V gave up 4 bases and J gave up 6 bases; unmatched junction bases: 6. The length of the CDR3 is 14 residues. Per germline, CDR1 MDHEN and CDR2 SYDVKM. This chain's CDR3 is CASSSGGQGFEQYF. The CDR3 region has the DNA TGTGCCAGCAGTTCCGGGGGACAGGGGTTCGAGCAGTACTTC.

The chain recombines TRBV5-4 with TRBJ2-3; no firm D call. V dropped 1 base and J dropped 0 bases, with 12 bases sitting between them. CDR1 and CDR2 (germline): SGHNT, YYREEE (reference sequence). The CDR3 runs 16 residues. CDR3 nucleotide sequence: TGTGCCAGCAGCTTGTCGCCAGAACAGAGCACAGATACGCAGTATTTT. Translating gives CASSLSPEQSTDTQYF.

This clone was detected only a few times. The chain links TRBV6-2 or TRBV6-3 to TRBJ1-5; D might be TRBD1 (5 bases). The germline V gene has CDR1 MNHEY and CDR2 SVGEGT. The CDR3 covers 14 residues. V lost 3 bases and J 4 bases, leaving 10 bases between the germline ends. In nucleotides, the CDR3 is TGTGCCAGCAGTTATGGGGCTGGGAATCAGCCCCAGCATTTT. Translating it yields CASSYGAGNQPQHF.

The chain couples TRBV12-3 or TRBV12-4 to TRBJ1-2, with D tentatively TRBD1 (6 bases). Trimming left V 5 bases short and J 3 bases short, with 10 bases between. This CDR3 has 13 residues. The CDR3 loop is CASSETGYYGYTF. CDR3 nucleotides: TGTGCCAGCAGTGAGACAGGCTACTATGGCTACACCTTC.

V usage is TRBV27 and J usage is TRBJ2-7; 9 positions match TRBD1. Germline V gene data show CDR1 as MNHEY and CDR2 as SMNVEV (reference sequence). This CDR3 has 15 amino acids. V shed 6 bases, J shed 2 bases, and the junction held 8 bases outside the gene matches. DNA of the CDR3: TGTGCCAGCAGCCCTGGGACAGGGAGAACCTACGAGCAGTACTTC. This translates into CASSPGTGRTYEQYF.

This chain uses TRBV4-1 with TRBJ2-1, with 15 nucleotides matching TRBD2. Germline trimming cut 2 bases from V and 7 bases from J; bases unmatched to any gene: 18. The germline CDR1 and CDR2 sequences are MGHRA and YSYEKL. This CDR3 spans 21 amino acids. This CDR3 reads CASSQKPPFGLAGGEGNEQFF. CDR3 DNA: TGCGCCAGCAGCCAAAAACCCCCTTTCGGACTAGCGGGGGGGGAGGGGAATGAGCAGTTCTTC.

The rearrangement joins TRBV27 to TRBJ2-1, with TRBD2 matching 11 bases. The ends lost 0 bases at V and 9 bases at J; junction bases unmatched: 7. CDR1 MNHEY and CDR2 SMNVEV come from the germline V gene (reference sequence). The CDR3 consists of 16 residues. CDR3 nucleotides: TGTGCCAGCAGTTTATCGGCTAGCGGGGGGCCAAGTGAGCAGTTCTTC. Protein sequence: CASSLSASGGPSEQFF.

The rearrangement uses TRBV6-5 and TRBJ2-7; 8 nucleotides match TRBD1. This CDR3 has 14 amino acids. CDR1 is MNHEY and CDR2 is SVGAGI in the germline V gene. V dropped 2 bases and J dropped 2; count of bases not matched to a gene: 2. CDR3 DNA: TGTGCCAGCAGTTACGGGGGACAGGCCTACGAGCAGTACTTC. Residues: CASSYGGQAYEQYF.

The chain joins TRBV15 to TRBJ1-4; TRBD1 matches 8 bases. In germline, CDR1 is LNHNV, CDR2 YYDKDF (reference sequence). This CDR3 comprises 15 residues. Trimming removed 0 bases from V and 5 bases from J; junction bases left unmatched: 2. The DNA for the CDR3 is TGTGCCACCAGCAGAGAACAGGGGGGGAATGAAAAACTGTTTTTT. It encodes CATSREQGGNEKLFF.

The CDR3 here is CASSAQINQPQHF. CDR3 sequence (DNA): TGTGCCAGCAGTGCACAGATAAATCAGCCCCAGCATTTT. The chain employs TRBV2 and TRBJ1-5; no clear D gene. Trimming left V 4 bases short and J 4 bases short, with 8 bases between. CDR1 and CDR2 from the germline V gene are SNHLY and FYNNEI. The CDR3 loop spans 13 amino acids.

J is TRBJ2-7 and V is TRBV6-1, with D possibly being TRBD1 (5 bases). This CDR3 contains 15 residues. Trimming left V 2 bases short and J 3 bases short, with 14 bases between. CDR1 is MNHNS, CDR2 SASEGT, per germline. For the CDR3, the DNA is TGTGCCAGCAGTGAAACCCAGGGCACCCTCTACGAGCAGTACTTC. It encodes CASSETQGTLYEQYF.

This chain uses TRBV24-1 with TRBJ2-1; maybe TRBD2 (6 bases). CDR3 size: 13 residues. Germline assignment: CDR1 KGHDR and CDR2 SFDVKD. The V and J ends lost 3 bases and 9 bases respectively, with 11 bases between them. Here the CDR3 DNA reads TGTGCCACCAGTGATCGGGACTTTTTTGAGCAGTTCTTC. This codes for CATSDRDFFEQFF.

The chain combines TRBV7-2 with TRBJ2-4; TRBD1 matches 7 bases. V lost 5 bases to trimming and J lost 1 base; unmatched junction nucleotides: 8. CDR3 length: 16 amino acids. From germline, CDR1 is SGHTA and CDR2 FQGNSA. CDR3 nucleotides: TGTGCCAGCAGCAGCTCCGGGACAGTGGCCAAAAACATTCAGTACTTC. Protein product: CASSSSGTVAKNIQYF.

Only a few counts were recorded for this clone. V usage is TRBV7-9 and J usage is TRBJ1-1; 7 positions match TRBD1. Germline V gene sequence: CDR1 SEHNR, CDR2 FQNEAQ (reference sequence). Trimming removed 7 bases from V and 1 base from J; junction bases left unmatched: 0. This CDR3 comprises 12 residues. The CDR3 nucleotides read TGTGCCAGCAACAGGGGGAACACTGAAGCTTTCTTT. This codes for CASNRGNTEAFF.

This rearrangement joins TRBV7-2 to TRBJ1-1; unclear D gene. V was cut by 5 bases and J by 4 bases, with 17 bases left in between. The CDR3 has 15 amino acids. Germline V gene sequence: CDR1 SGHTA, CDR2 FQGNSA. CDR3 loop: CASSVGRQGSTEAFF. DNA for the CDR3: TGTGCCAGCAGCGTAGGTAGACAAGGGAGCACTGAAGCTTTCTTT.

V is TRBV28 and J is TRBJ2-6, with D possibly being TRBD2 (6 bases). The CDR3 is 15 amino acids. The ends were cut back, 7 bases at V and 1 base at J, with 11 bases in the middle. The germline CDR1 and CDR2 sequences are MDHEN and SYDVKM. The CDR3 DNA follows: TGTGCCAGCAACGTCGGGGGTTCTGGGGCCAACGTCCTGACTTTC. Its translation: CASNVGGSGANVLTF.

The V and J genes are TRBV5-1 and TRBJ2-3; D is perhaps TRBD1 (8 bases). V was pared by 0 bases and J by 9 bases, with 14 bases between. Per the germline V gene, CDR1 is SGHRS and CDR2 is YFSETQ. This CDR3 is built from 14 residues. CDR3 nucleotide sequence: TGCGCCAGCAGCTTGGACAGGGGGGGAATAACGCAGTATTTT. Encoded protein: CASSLDRGGITQYF.

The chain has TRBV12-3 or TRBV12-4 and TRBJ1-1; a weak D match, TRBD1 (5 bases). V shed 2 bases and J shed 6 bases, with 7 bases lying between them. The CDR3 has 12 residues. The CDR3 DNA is TGTGCCAGCAGTTTATGGGGGGCTGAAGCTTTCTTT. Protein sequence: CASSLWGAEAFF.

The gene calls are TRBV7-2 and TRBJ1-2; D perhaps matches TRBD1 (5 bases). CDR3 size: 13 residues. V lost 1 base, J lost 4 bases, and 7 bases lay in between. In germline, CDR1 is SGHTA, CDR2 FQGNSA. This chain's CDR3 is CASSLVDSYGYTF. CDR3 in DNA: TGTGCCAGCAGCTTAGTCGACAGCTATGGCTACACCTTC.

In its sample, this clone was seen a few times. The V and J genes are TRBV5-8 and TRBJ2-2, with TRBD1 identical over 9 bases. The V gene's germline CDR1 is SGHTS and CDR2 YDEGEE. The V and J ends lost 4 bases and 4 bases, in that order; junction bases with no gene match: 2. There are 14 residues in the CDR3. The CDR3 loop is CASSLDRGTGELFF. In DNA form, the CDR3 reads TGTGCCAGCAGCCTGGACAGGGGCACCGGGGAGCTGTTTTTT.

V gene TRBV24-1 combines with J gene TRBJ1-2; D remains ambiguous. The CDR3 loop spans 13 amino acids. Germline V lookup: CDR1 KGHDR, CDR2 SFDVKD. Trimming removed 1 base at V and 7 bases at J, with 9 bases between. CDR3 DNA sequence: TGTGCCACCAGTGATTTAGCGGGGTCTGGCTACACCTTC. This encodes CATSDLAGSGYTF.

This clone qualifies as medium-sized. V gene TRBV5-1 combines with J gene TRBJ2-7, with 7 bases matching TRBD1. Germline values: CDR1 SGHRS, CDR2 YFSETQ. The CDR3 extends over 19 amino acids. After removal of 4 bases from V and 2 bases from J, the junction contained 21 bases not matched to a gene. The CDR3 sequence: CASSPKATRTGLIPYEQYF. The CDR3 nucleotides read TGCGCCAGCAGCCCTAAAGCGACAAGGACAGGATTAATCCCCTACGAGCAGTACTTC.

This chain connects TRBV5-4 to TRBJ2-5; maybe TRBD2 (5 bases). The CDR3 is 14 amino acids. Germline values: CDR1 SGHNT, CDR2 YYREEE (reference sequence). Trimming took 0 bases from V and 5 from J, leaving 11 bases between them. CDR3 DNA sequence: TGTGCCAGCAGCTTGGACCCTGGCGGGGAGACCCAGTACTTC. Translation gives CASSLDPGGETQYF.

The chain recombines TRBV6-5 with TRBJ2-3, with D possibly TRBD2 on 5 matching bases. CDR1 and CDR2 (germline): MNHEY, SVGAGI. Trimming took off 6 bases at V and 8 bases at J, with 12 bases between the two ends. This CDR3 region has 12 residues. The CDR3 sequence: CASRDSRGTQYF. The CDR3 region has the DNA TGTGCCAGCAGGGACTCCAGAGGTACGCAGTATTTT.

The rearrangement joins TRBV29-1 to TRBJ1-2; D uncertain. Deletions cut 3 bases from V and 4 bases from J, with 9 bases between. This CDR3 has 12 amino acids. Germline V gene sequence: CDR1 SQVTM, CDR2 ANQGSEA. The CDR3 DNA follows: TGCAGCGTTGAGGAGCGTTTCTATGGCTACACCTTC. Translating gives CSVEERFYGYTF. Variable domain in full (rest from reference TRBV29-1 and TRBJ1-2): SAVISQKPSRDICQRGTSLTIQCQVDSQVTMMFWYRQQPGQSLTLIATANQGSEATYESGFVIDKFPISRPNLTFSTLTVSNMSPEDSSIYLCSVEERFYGYTFGSGTRLTVV.